This record concerns one T cell receptor (beta chain) sequence. The entry originates in a study of control samples from healthy donors and cancer patients. The CDR3 runs 12 residues. From germline, CDR1 is SQVTM and CDR2 ANQGSEA. Trimming stripped 7 bases from V and 4 bases from J, with 12 bases between. The method was immunoSEQ multiplex PCR; TCRdb's version includes in-frame clones alone and lacks a portion of them. Here the sample spans more than 85,000 clones, more than 85% being singletons. The sequencing input was blood. This clonotype was sampled from a woman aged 45-65 years in good health. The rearrangement links TRBV29-1 to TRBJ2-3; D remains ambiguous. CDR3 in DNA: TGCAGCGGCCTACGTGGGCCAGATACGCAGTATTTT. This sequence encodes CSGLRGPDTQYF.